Sequencing of this T cell receptor beta chain was carried out in a study of blood T cells in healthy people across ages. This clonotype turned up a few times. A sample-barcoded 5' primer and a J-beta primer mix were used in a second PCR of roughly 6 to 11 cycles. Each cDNA molecule was tagged by a template-switch adaptor with 12 random nucleotides. Every sample returned 2.5 million or more CDR3-containing paired-end reads. TCRdb processed the 5' RACE reads anew with MiXCR; each CDR3 protein has one entry. The sample contains about 800,000 distinct CDR3 sequences, around half of which appear only once. The J segment lost 3 bases and the V segment lost 1 base, leaving 3 bases of the junction unmatched. Germline CDR1 SEHNR, CDR2 FQNEAQ (reference sequence). This CDR3 is built from 14 residues.

This chain links TRBV7-9 with TRBJ2-7; 7 nucleotides match TRBD2. Sequencing input: blood. This TCR was recovered from a man at least 80 years old in good health. Written as DNA, the CDR3 is TGTGCCAGCAGCTTAGAAGGCGGGGGCTACGAGCAGTACTTC. Its translation is CASSLEGGGYEQYF.